These T cell receptor beta chains were read from a single sample in a study of cytomegalovirus exposure and HLA in healthy donors. Measured with immunoSEQ multiplex PCR; TCRdb has only the in-frame clones, and not every one. This sample's table reports over 100,000 clones. The sample was PBMCs. These receptors all come from a man younger than 35 in good health and CMV-seronegative. Both conserved end residues are part of each CDR3. D genes are given only for firm matches.

J gene | V gene | D gene | CDR3 DNA | CDR3 protein
TRBJ2-5 | TRBV7-9 | TRBD1 | TGTGCCAGCAGCTTAGCCCGGGACAGGGGGGAGACCCAGTACTTC | CASSLARDRGETQYF
TRBJ2-5 | TRBV27 | TRBD1 | TGTGCCAGCAGCCCCGGAATGATCGGGACAGGGTGGCAAGAGACCCAGTACTTC | CASSPGMIGTGWQETQYF
TRBJ1-2 | TRBV30 | NA | TGTGCCTGGAGATTCGTTGTAAGGGACGGGGGTGGCTACACCTTC | CAWRFVVRDGGGYTF
TRBJ2-7 | TRBV13 | NA | TGTGCCAGCAGCTCCCGAATGAGACAAGACGAGCAGTACTTC | CASSSRMRQDEQYF
TRBJ2-1 | TRBV7-9 | TRBD1 | TGTGGCACAACTAAGGGGGACAGCTACAGTGAGCAGTTCTTC | CGTTKGDSYSEQFF
TRBJ1-5 | TRBV16 | TRBD1 | TGTGCCAGCAGCCAATGGGGATCGGGTCAGGAGGGGGCGGTTGGACAGCCCCAGCATTTT | CASSQWGSGQEGAVGQPQHF
TRBJ2-1 | TRBV11-2 | TRBD1 | TGTGCCAGCAGCTTCAGGGGGCGCGAGAACAATGAGCAGTTCTTC | CASSFRGRENNEQFF
TRBJ1-4 | TRBV5-4 | NA | TGTGCCAGCAGCGCCGCCAGACAGGATCGAGATGAAAAACTGTTTTTT | CASSAARQDRDEKLFF
TRBJ2-3 | TRBV9 | TRBD1 | TGTGCCAGCAGCGTAGCGACAGGGTTTGGTACGCAGTATTTT | CASSVATGFGTQYF
TRBJ2-4 | TRBV2 | NA | TGTGCCAGCAGTGAGTCTGGAGGAGCAGGGGTATTCCGAAGGACCAAAAACATTCAGTACTTC | CASSESGGAGVFRRTKNIQYF